The 14 T cell receptor beta chains below all came from one sample that was sequenced in a study of CD8 T cells in Susac syndrome. RNA amounts of about 0.45 to 1 ug underwent reverse transcription with random hexamers. TCRdb reprocessed the immunoSEQ multiplex PCR reads with MiXCR, giving one entry per CDR3 protein. In the table there are over 100,000 distinct CDR3 sequences, roughly 95% of which are singletons. Sequencing was done on a sample of CD4+ T cells from PBMCs. These TCRs come from a human donor in good health.

The chain recombines TRBV29-1 with TRBJ1-2; D gene uncertain. CDR1 and CDR2 from the germline V gene are SQVTM and ANQGSEA. Trimming pared 0 bases from V and 5 bases from J, leaving 13 bases between. This CDR3 is built from 14 residues. The CDR3: CSVEDRLTVYGYTF. In DNA form, the CDR3 reads TGCAGCGTTGAAGATCGTCTCACGGTGTATGGCTACACCTTC.

The gene calls are TRBV6-4 and TRBJ2-2; D is uncertain. Germline V gene data show CDR1 as MRHNA and CDR2 as SNTAGT. The CDR3 spans 14 residues. V lost 5 bases and J lost 8, with 15 bases in between. As DNA, the CDR3 is TGTGCCAGCAGTAGCGTCTCTTTCGGAGGGGAGCTGTTTTTT. Translating it yields CASSSVSFGGELFF.

This clonotype has a single count. The V call is TRBV25-1, the J call TRBJ2-7, with TRBD1 matching 7 bases. V shed 5 bases and J 1 base; nucleotides not matched to a gene: 8. Germline loops: CDR1 MGHDK, CDR2 SYGVNS. The CDR3 spans 15 residues. The DNA for the CDR3 is TGTGCCAGCAGTCCAAGTAACAGGGGTTCCTACGAGCAGTACTTC. Translation: CASSPSNRGSYEQYF.

The chain has TRBV28 and TRBJ2-4; possibly TRBD2 for D (6 bases). The ends were cut back, 7 bases at V and 0 bases at J, with 13 bases in the middle. Germline V gene data show CDR1 as MDHEN and CDR2 as SYDVKM. The CDR3 has 15 residues. This chain's CDR3 is CASTSSEQAKNIQYF. As DNA, the CDR3 is TGTGCCAGCACCTCTAGCGAGCAAGCCAAAAACATTCAGTACTTC.

The J gene is TRBJ1-6, the V gene TRBV30; D might be TRBD1 (6 bases). Trimming removed 2 bases from V and 7 bases from J, with 9 bases in between. Germline V gene sequence: CDR1 GTSNPN, CDR2 SVGIG (reference sequence). This CDR3 spans 13 amino acids. The CDR3 DNA reads TGTGCCTGGAGTTTGACAGGAAATTCACCCCTCCACTTT. Its protein product is CAWSLTGNSPLHF.

This chain uses TRBV7-2 with TRBJ2-4; D call uncertain. Germline V CDR1 and CDR2: SGHTA, FQGNSA. The CDR3 contains 15 residues. V dropped 0 bases and J dropped 5 bases, with 11 bases sitting between them. CDR3 amino acids: CASSLAPGRQNIQYF. The DNA of the CDR3 is TGTGCCAGCAGCTTAGCCCCCGGCAGACAAAACATTCAGTACTTC.

The rearrangement links TRBV2 to TRBJ1-5, with D unresolved. The length of the CDR3 is 16 residues. Germline V CDR1 and CDR2: SNHLY, FYNNEI. V was trimmed by 1 base and J by 0 bases, leaving 10 bases between them. The CDR3 loop is CASSEGTVASNQPQHF. The CDR3 DNA is TGTGCCAGCAGTGAAGGGACGGTAGCTAGCAATCAGCCCCAGCATTTT.

The V gene is TRBV20-1, the J gene TRBJ2-7, with 7 nucleotides matching TRBD1. CDR3 length: 12 amino acids. V dropped 8 bases and J dropped 4; count of bases not matched to a gene: 8. Germline V lookup: CDR1 DFQATT, CDR2 SNEGSKA (reference sequence). In DNA, the CDR3 is TGCAGTCCCGGGCAGGGGGTATACGAGCAGTACTTC. Encoded protein: CSPGQGVYEQYF.

The chain is built from TRBV29-1 and TRBJ2-1, with 8 bases aligning to TRBD2. Per germline, CDR1 SQVTM and CDR2 ANQGSEA. This CDR3 is built from 16 residues. Unmatched junction bases numbered 12, after V lost 7 bases and J lost 1 base. In DNA, the CDR3 is TGCAGCGGGGGGCGGACTAGCTCACTATCCTACAATGAGCAGTTCTTC. Its translation: CSGGRTSSLSYNEQFF.

This clonotype was picked up one time. The V and J genes are TRBV5-1 and TRBJ2-3; no clear D. Per germline, CDR1 SGHRS and CDR2 YFSETQ. V dropped 4 bases and J dropped 2 bases, with 11 bases sitting between them. The CDR3 length is 14 residues. DNA for the CDR3: TGCGCCAGCAGCAATAGATTTTCCACAGATACGCAGTATTTT. Its protein is CASSNRFSTDTQYF.

The gene calls are TRBV29-1 and TRBJ1-1; tentative D call: TRBD1 (5 bases). Per germline, CDR1 SQVTM and CDR2 ANQGSEA. The germline V and J ends were trimmed by 4 bases and 3 bases, with 12 bases remaining between them. The CDR3 has 13 amino acids. CDR3 coding DNA: TGCAGCGTTGCGAGCAGGGTGGACACTGAAGCTTTCTTT. Amino acids: CSVASRVDTEAFF.

The chain has TRBV7-9 and TRBJ2-1; perhaps D is TRBD1 or TRBD2 (5 bases each). V was trimmed by 4 bases and J by 8 bases, leaving 18 bases between them. The CDR3 runs 15 residues. Germline assignment: CDR1 SEHNR and CDR2 FQNEAQ (reference sequence). CDR3 in DNA: TGTGCCAGCAGCTCCTACGGGACCCCTCGCGATGAGCAGTTCTTC. It is translated as CASSSYGTPRDEQFF. Looking up the rest from reference TRBV7-9 and TRBJ2-1 gives the full variable domain: DTGVSQNPRHKITKRGQNVTFRCDPISEHNRLYWYRQTLGQGPEFLTYFQNEAQLEKSRLLSDRFSAERPKGSFSTLEIQRTEQGDSAMYLCASSSYGTPRDEQFFGPGTRLTVL.

Only one count was recorded for this clonotype. The chain carries TRBV19 and TRBJ1-5, with 9 bases fitting TRBD1. From germline, CDR1 is LNHDA and CDR2 SQIVND (reference sequence). The CDR3 length is 15 residues. Losses at the gene ends were 6 bases for V and 6 bases for J; bases not matched to a gene: 9. As DNA, the CDR3 is TGTGCCAGTAGAGCGGACAGGGGAGGTGTTCAGCCCCAGCATTTT. Translated, it gives CASRADRGGVQPQHF.

The chain links TRBV5-4 to TRBJ2-1; TRBD2 matches at 7 bases. Germline V gene sequence: CDR1 SGHNT, CDR2 YYREEE (reference sequence). The CDR3 is 14 amino acids. V lost 3 bases to trimming and J lost 9 bases; unmatched junction nucleotides: 9. CDR3 sequence: CASSSYGGSGEQFF. The CDR3 DNA follows: TGTGCCAGCAGCTCCTACGGGGGGAGCGGTGAGCAGTTCTTC.